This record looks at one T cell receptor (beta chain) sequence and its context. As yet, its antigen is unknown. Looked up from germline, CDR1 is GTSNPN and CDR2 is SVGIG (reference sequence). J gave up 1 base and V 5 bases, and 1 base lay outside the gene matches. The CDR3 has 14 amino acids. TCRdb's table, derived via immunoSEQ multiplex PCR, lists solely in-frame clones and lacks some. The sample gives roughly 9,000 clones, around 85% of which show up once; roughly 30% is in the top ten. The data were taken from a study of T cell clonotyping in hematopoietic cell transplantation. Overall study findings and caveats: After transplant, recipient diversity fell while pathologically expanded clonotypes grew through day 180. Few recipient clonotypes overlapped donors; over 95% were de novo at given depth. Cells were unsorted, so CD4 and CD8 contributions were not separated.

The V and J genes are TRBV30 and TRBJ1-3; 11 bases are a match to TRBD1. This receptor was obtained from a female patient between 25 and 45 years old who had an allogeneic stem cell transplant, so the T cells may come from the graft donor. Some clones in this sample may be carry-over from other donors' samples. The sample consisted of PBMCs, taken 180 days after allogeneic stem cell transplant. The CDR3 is CAWGQGASGNTIYF. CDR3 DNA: TGTGCCTGGGGACAGGGGGCGTCTGGAAACACCATATATTTT.